The source of this T cell receptor (beta chain) is a study of control samples from healthy donors and cancer patients. Germline V gene data show CDR1 as DFQATT and CDR2 as SNEGSKA (reference sequence). The CDR3 spans 16 residues. Trimming at V came to 6 bases and at J to 4 bases, leaving 12 bases not matched to a gene. The data were produced by immunoSEQ multiplex PCR, yet TCRdb's version contains in-frame clones alone and is incomplete. The sample has roughly 190,000 clones, 90% to 95% seen once. The sequence was obtained from a woman in her thirties in good health. This chain connects TRBV20-1 to TRBJ2-3, with TRBD2 matching over 11 bases. The sample was blood. The CDR3 loop is CSASTSGRGGADTQYF. CDR3 in DNA: TGCAGTGCCAGTACTAGCGGGAGAGGAGGGGCAGATACGCAGTATTTT.